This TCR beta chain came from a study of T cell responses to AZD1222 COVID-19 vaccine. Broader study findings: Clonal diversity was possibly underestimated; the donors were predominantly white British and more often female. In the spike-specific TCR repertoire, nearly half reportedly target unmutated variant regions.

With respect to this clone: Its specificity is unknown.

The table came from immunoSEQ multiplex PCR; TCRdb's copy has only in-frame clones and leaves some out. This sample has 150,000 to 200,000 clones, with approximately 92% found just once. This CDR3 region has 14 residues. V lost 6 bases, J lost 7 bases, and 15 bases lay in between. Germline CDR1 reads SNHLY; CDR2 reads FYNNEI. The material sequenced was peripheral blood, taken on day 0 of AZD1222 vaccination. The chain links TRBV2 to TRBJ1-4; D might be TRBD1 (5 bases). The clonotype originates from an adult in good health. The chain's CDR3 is CASSPRVGTEKLFF. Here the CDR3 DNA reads TGTGCCAGCAGCCCTCGGGTGGGGACTGAAAAACTGTTTTTT. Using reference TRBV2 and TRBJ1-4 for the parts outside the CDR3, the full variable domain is EPEVTQTPSHQVTQMGQEVILRCVPISNHLYFYWYRQILGQKVEFLVSFYNNEISEKSEIFDDQFSVERPDGSNFTLKIRSTKLEDSAMYFCASSPRVGTEKLFFGSGTQLSVL.